This is a list of T cell receptor beta chains from one sample in a study of post-analysis software for immune sequencing data. TCRdb recomputed calls from the PCR reads with MiXCR, one row per CDR3 protein. The profile covers 820,000 or so distinct CDR3 sequences, with approximately 50% appearing a single time and 4.6% taken by the ten largest. The specimen sequenced was blood. These receptors all stem from a girl between 10 and 17 years old with multiple sclerosis. Each CDR3 is given with its conserved first and last residue.

TRBV12-3/TRBV12-4 | CASSQTLPEQYF
TRBV3-1 | CASSQDTTGRNGYTF
TRBV10-3 | CAISESGQGSSNYGYTF
TRBV20-1 | CSVSTGNQPQHF
TRBV29-1 | CSVDWTRDTQYF
TRBV7-9 | CASSNPRTAALHNEQFF
TRBV15 | CATSRGLAGASYEQYF
TRBV9 | CASSVGTGEGYEQYF
TRBV15 | CATSRVTGALPSYEQYF
TRBV6-5 | CASSFGTGGAVGYTF
TRBV12-3/TRBV12-4 | CASSLILLAGAPYNEQYF
TRBV7-9 | CASSLRQEETQYF
TRBV20-1 | CSAIRLGVAGDPYEQYF
TRBV9 | CASSVGGRVTIYEQYF
TRBV9 | CASSVSQGYNSPLHF
TRBV29-1 | CSVMGTSGSESYEQYF
TRBV4-2 | CASSQDRGSGSILNLEQYF
TRBV5-1 | CASSLGDGRDTQYF
TRBV5-1 | CASSIDSIYEQYF
TRBV7-8 | CASSRLGTGGMNTEAFF
TRBV29-1 | CSVVQGQYGNQPQHF
TRBV13 | CASGRGGEHGYTF
TRBV30 | CAWSVQAVSTDTQYF
TRBV5-1 | CASSRMGLALTDTQYF
TRBV6-6 | CASSYSAGPESNQPQHF
TRBV7-6 | CASSQSTDTPYF
TRBV7-9 | CASRQEGAQRGSADTQYF
TRBV7-2 | CASSLAGDRGTREQYF
TRBV20-1 | CSARAPGTNTDTQYF
TRBV20-1 | CSAKTGTRETQYF
TRBV29-1 | CSALSGGGTEAFF
TRBV10-3 | CAISESSSGGGIDEQFF
TRBV6-6 | CASSYGGSPNEKLFF
TRBV4-1 | CASSQEPLAVSYEQYF
TRBV12-3/TRBV12-4 | CASTSGSSYNEQFF
TRBV20-1 | CSASTGTRVYGYTF
TRBV6-4 | CASSPTSGRTNEQFF
TRBV27 | CASSLLGPYYEQYF
TRBV12-3/TRBV12-4 | CASDKQNRNTIYF
TRBV6-5 | CASSPDRPGADEQFF
TRBV5-1 | CASSLERLAGREQFF
TRBV5-4 | CASSLRRALNSPLHF
TRBV20-1 | CSAPTSGSFYEQFF
TRBV3-1 | CASSRGRDSKNIQYF
TRBV29-1 | CSVHLSRRPRSEQFF
TRBV5-1 | CASSRFQGDTGELFF
TRBV5-1 | CASSLAPSGNADTQYF
TRBV7-2 | CASSLVLGQGAEKLFF
TRBV11-2 | CASSLTGVSTDTQYF
TRBV12-3/TRBV12-4 | CASSGGPNEQFF
TRBV7-9 | CASSLGWGQAYEQYF
TRBV2 | CASRMDSLAKNIQYF
TRBV20-1 | CSASLADTQYF
TRBV7-9 | CASSTRLAGGGEQFF
TRBV3-1 | CASRQGPTYGYTF